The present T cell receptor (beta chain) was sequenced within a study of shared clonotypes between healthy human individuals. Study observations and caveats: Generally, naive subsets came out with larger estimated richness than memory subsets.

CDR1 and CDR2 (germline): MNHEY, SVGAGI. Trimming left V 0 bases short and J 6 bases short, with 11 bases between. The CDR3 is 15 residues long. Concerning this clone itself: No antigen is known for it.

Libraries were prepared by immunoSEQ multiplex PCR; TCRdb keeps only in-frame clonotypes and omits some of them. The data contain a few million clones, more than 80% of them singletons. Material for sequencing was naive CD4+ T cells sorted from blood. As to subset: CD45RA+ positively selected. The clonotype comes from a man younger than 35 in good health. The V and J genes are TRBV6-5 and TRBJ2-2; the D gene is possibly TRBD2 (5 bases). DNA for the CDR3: TGTGCCAGCAGTTACTCGACGGGGTCGGCCGGGGAGCTGTTTTTT. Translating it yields CASSYSTGSAGELFF.